Reported below is one T cell receptor (beta chain). Assay used: immunoSEQ multiplex PCR; TCRdb lists only in-frame clones, some missing. The sample has more than 150,000 clones, roughly 88% seen once. The data stem from a study of T cell responses to AZD1222 COVID-19 vaccine. V shed 3 bases and J shed 4 bases, with 10 bases lying between them. Germline V lookup: CDR1 MNHEY, CDR2 SMNVEV (reference sequence). CDR3 length: 13 residues. The specimen comprised peripheral blood, sampled on day 0 of AZD1222 vaccination. The J gene is TRBJ2-7, the V gene TRBV27; the D call may be TRBD1 or TRBD2 (5 bases each). The TCR originated in an adult in good health. The CDR3 protein is CASSLRGQYEQYF. The CDR3 DNA is TGTGCCAGCAGTTTGAGGGGCCAATACGAGCAGTACTTC.